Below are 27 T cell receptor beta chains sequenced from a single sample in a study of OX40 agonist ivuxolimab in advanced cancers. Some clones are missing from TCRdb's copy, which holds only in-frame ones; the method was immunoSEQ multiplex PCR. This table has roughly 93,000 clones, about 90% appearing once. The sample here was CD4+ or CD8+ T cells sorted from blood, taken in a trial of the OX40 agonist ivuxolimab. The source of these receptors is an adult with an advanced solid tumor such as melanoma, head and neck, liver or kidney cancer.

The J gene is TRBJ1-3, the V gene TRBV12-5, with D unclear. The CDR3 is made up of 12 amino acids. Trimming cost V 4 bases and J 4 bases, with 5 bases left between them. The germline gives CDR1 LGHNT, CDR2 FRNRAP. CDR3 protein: CASGSDGNTIYF. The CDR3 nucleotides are TGTGCTAGTGGTTCGGACGGAAACACCATATATTTT. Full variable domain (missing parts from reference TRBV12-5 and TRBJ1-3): DARVTQTPRHKVTEMGQEVTMRCQPILGHNTVFWYRQTMMQGLELLAYFRNRAPLDDSGMPKDRFSAEMPDATLATLKIQPSEPRDSAVYFCASGSDGNTIYFGEGSWLTVV.

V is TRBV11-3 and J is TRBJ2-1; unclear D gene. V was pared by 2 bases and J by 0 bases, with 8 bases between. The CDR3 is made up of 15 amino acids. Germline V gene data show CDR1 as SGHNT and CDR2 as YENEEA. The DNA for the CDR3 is TGTGCCAGCAGCTTACACCCCCCCTCCTACAATGAGCAGTTCTTC. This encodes CASSLHPPSYNEQFF.

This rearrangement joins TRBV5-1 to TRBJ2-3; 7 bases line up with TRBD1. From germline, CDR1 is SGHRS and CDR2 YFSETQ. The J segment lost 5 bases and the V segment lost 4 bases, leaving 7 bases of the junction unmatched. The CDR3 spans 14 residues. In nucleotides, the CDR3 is TGCGCCAGCAGCCTAGGACAGGTGGAAGATACGCAGTATTTT. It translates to CASSLGQVEDTQYF.

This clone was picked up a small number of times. The CDR3 region is CASSLERGASEQYF. CDR3 DNA: TGTGCCAGCAGCTTAGAGCGGGGGGCAAGCGAGCAGTACTTC. V is TRBV7-9 and J is TRBJ2-7; 9 positions agree with TRBD2. Germline V lookup: CDR1 SEHNR, CDR2 FQNEAQ (reference sequence). V shed 1 base, J shed 6 bases, and the junction held 4 bases outside the gene matches. This CDR3 contains 14 residues.

Here the CDR3 reads CASSLFPQTGGYEQYF. The CDR3 coding sequence is TGTGCCAGCAGTTTATTCCCCCAGACAGGGGGCTACGAGCAGTACTTC. This chain uses TRBV27 with TRBJ2-7, with 9 bases identical to TRBD1. This CDR3 has 16 amino acids. After removal of 1 base from V and 3 bases from J, the junction contained 7 bases not matched to a gene. Germline assignment: CDR1 MNHEY and CDR2 SMNVEV (reference sequence).

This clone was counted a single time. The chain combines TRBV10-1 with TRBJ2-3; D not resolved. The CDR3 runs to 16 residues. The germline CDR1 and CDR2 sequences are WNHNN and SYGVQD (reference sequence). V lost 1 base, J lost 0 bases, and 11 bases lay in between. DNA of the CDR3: TGCGCCAGCAGTGAGTACAGATTAGCTAGCACAGATACGCAGTATTTT. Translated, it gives CASSEYRLASTDTQYF.

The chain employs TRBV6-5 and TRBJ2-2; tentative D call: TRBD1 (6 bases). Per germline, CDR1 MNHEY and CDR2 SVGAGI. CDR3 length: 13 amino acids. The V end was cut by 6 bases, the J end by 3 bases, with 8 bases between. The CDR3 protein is CASSAGDTGELFF. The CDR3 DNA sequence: TGTGCCAGCAGCGCAGGGGACACCGGGGAGCTGTTTTTT.

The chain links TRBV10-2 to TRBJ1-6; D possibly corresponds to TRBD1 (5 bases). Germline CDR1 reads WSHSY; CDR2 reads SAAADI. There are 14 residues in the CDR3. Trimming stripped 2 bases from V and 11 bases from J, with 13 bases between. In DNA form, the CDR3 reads TGCGCCAGCAGTGAGGATCAGGGACGGGCACCCCTCCACTTT. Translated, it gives CASSEDQGRAPLHF.

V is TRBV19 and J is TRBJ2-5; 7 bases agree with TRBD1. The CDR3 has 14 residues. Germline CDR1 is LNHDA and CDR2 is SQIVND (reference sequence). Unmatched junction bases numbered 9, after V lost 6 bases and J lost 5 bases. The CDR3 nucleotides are TGTGCCAGTAGAAAGACAGGGAGTGAGGAGACCCAGTACTTC. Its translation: CASRKTGSEETQYF.

CDR3 DNA: TGTGCCAGCAGTGAAAGTTGGGGGCTCGGGAATCAGCCCCAGCATTTT. It codes for CASSESWGLGNQPQHF. This rearrangement joins TRBV6-1 to TRBJ1-5, with D possibly TRBD1 on 6 matching bases. The germline gives CDR1 MNHNS, CDR2 SASEGT. V was clipped by 2 bases and J by 4 bases, with 15 bases between them. The CDR3 length is 16 residues.

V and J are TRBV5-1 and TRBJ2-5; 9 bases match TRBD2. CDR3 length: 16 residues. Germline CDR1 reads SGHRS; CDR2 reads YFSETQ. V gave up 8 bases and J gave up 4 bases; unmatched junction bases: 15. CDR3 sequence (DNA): TGCGCCAGTGATCTAGGAGCGGGAGGTGGCGGAGAGACCCAGTACTTC. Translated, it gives CASDLGAGGGGETQYF.

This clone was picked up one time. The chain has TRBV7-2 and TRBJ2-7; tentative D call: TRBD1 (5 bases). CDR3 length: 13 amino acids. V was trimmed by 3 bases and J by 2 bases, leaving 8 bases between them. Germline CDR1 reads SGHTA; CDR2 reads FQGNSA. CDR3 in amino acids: CASSLTVTYEQYF. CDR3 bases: TGTGCCAGCAGCTTGACAGTGACCTACGAGCAGTACTTC.

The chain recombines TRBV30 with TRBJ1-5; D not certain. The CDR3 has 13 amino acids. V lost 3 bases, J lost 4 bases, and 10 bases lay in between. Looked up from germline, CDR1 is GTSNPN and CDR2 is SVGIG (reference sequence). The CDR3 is CAWSAWMNQPQHF. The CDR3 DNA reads TGTGCCTGGAGCGCCTGGATGAATCAGCCCCAGCATTTT.

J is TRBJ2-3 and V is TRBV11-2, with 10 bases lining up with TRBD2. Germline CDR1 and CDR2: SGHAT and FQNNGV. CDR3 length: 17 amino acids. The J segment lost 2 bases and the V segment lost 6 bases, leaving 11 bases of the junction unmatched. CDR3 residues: CASRSFSGRLNTDTQYF. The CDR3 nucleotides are TGTGCCAGCAGAAGCTTTAGCGGGAGGCTGAACACAGATACGCAGTATTTT. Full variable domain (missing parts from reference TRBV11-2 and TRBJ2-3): EAGVAQSPRYKIIEKRQSVAFWCNPISGHATLYWYQQILGQGPKLLIQFQNNGVVDDSQLPKDRFSAERLKGVDSTLKIQPAKLEDSAVYLCASRSFSGRLNTDTQYFGPGTRLTVL.

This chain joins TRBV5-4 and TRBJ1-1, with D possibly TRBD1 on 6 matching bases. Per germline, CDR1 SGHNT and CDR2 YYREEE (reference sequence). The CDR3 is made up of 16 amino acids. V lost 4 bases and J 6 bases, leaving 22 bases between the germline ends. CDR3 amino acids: CASSPLFQGRPSEAFF. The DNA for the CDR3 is TGTGCCAGCAGCCCACTGTTTCAGGGGAGGCCTTCTGAAGCTTTCTTT.

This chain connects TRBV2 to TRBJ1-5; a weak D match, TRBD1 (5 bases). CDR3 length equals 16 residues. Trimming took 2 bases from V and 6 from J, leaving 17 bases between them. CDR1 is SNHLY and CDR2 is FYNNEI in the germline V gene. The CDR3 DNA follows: TGTGCCAGCAGTGAACTTCGGGGCGGTGCAGGTCAGCCCCAGCATTTT. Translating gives CASSELRGGAGQPQHF.

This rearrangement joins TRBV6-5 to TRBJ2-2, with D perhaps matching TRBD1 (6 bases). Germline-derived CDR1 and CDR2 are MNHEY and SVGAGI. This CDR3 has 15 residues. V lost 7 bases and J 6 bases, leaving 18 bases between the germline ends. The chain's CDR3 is CASKTKLGGPGELFF. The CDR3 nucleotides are TGTGCCAGCAAGACAAAATTAGGGGGACCCGGGGAGCTGTTTTTT.

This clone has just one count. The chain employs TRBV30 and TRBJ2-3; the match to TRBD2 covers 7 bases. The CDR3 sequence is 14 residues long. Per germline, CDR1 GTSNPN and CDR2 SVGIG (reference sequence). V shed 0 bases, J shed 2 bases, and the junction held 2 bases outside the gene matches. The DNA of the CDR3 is TGTGCCTGGAGTGTGGGGGGGGACACAGATACGCAGTATTTT. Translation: CAWSVGGDTDTQYF.

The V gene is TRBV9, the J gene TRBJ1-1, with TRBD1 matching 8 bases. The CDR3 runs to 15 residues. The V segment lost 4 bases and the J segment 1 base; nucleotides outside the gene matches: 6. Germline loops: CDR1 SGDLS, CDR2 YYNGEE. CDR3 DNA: TGTGCCAGCAGCTCCAGGGGGCAGACGAACACTGAAGCTTTCTTT. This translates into CASSSRGQTNTEAFF. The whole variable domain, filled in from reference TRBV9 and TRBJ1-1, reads DSGVTQTPKHLITATGQRVTLRCSPRSGDLSVYWYQQSLDQGLQFLIQYYNGEERAKGNILERFSAQQFPDLHSELNLSSLELGDSALYFCASSSRGQTNTEAFFGQGTRLTVV.

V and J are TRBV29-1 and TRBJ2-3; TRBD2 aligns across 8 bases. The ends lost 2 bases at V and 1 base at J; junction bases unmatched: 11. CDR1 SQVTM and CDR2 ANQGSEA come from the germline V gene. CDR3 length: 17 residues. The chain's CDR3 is CSVEFMGAGGGTDTQYF. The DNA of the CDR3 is TGCAGCGTTGAATTTATGGGGGCGGGAGGCGGCACAGATACGCAGTATTTT.

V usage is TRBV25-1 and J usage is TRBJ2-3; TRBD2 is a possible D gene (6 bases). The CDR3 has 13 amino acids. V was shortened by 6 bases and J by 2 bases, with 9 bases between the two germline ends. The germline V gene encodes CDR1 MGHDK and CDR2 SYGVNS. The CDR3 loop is CASSRDFTDTQYF. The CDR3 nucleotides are TGTGCCAGCAGCCGGGACTTCACAGATACGCAGTATTTT.

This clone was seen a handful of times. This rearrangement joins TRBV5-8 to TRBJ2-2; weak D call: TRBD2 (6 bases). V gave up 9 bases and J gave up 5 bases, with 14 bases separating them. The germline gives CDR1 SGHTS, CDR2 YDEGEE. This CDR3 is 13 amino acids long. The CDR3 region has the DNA TGTGCCACGAGGGGAGGAGGAACCGGGGAGCTGTTTTTT. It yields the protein CATRGGGTGELFF.

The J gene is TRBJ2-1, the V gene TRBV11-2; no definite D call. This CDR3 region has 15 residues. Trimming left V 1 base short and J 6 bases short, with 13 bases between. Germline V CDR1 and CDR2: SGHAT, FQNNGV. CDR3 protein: CASSLAGRGFNEQFF. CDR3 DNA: TGTGCCAGCAGCTTAGCAGGACGAGGCTTCAATGAGCAGTTCTTC.

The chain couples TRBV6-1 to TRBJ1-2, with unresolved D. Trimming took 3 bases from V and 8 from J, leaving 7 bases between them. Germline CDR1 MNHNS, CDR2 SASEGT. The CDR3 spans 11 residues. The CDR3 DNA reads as TGTGCCAGCAGTGACTTATCCGGCTACACCTTC. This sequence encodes CASSDLSGYTF.

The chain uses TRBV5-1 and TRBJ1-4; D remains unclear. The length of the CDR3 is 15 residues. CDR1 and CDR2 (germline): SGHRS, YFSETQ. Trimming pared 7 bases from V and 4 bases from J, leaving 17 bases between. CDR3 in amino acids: CASGFGDAGNEKLFF. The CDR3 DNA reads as TGCGCCAGCGGTTTTGGGGATGCGGGTAATGAAAAACTGTTTTTT.

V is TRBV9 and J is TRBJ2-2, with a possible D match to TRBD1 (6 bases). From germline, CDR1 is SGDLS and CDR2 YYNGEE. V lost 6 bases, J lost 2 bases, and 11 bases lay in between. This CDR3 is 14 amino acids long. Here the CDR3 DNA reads TGTGCCAGCAAAAGGACAGAAAACACCGGGGAGCTGTTTTTT. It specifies CASKRTENTGELFF.

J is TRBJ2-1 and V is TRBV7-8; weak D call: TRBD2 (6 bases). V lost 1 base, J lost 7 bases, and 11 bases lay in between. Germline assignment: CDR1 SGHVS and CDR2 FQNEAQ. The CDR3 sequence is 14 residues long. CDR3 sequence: CASSLGGLGNEQFF. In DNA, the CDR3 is TGTGCCAGCAGCTTAGGGGGACTGGGAAATGAGCAGTTCTTC. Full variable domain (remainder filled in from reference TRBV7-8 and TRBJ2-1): GAGVSQSPRYKVAKRGQDVALRCDPISGHVSLFWYQQALGQGPEFLTYFQNEAQLDKSGLPSDRFFAERPEGSVSTLKIQRTQQEDSAVYLCASSLGGLGNEQFFGPGTRLTVL.